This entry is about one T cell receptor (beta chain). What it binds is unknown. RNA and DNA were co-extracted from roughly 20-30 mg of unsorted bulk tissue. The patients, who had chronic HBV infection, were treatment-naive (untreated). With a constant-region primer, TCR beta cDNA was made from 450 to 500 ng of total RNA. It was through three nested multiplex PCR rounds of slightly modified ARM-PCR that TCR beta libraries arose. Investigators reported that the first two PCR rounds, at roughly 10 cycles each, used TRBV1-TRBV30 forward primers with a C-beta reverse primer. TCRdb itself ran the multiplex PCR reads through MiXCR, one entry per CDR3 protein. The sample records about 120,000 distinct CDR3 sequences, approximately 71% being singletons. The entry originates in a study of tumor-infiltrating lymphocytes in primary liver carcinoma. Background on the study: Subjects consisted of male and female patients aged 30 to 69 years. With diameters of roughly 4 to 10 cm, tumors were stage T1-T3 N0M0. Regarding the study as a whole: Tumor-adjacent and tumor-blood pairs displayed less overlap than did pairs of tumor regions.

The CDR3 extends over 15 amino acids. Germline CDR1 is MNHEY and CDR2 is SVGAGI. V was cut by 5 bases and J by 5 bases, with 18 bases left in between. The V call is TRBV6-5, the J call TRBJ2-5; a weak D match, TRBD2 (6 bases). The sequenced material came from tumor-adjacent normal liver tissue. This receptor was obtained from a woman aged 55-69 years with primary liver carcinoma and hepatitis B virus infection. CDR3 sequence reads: CASSNKDGGTETQYF. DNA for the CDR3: TGTGCCAGCAGTAACAAGGATGGGGGGACCGAGACCCAGTACTTC.